This entry is about one TCR beta chain. The data derive from a study of control samples from healthy donors and cancer patients. TCRdb's table, derived via immunoSEQ multiplex PCR, lists solely in-frame clones and lacks some. The sample lists over 150,000 clones; around 96% were seen once. The CDR3 extends over 15 amino acids. The V end was cut by 3 bases, the J end by 3 bases, with 15 bases between. The germline V gene has CDR1 MGHRA and CDR2 YSYEKL. The sequence came from a woman in her thirties in good health. V usage is TRBV4-1 and J usage is TRBJ2-7; D is possibly TRBD1 (6 bases). The material sequenced was blood. CDR3 bases: TGCGCCAGCAGCCAGCAACAGGGTGTGAACTACGAGCAGTACTTC. Its protein is CASSQQQGVNYEQYF.